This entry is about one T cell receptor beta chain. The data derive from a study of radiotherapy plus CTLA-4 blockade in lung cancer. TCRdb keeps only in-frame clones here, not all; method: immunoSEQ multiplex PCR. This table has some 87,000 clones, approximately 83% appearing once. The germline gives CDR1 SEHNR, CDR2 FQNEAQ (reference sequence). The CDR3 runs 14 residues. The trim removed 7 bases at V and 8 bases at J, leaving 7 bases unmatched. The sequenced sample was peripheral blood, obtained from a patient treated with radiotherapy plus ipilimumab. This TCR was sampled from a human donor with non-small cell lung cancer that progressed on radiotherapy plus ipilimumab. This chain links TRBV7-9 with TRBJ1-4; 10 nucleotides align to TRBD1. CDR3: CASISGTGDEKLFF. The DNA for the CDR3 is TGTGCCAGCATCTCTGGGACAGGGGACGAAAAACTGTTTTTT.